The 4 T cell receptor beta chains below all came from one sample that was sequenced in a study of STAT5B mutations in CD4+ large granular lymphocyte leukemia. Clones were read by immunoSEQ multiplex PCR, and TCRdb kept only the in-frame ones, dropping some. The sample contains more than 6,000 clones, around 70% of which appear only once. Material for sequencing was PBMCs. The receptors originated from a woman aged 65 to 85 with CD4+ T-cell large granular lymphocyte leukemia.

The V gene is TRBV15, the J gene TRBJ1-2; D gene uncertain. V was shortened by 0 bases and J by 2 bases, with 13 bases between the two germline ends. The CDR3 has 16 amino acids. The germline CDR1 and CDR2 sequences are LNHNV and YYDKDF (reference sequence). The CDR3 DNA follows: TGTGCCACCAGCAGAGATCTATCCGGGTCGAACTATGGCTACACCTTC. It encodes CATSRDLSGSNYGYTF.

The V gene is TRBV30, the J gene TRBJ2-5, with D perhaps TRBD1 or TRBD2 (5 bases each). V was trimmed by 3 bases and J by 2 bases, leaving 16 bases between them. CDR1 and CDR2 (germline): GTSNPN, SVGIG (reference sequence). This CDR3 has 15 residues. CDR3 amino acids: CAWSPGSGWQETQYF. CDR3 bases: TGTGCCTGGAGCCCGGGGTCAGGGTGGCAAGAGACCCAGTACTTC.

This rearrangement joins TRBV21-1 to TRBJ2-3; TRBD2 is the table's D call, not checked against the DNA. TRBV21-1 is labeled a pseudogene. This CDR3 has 18 amino acids. The CDR3: CASALAGLARPSTDTQYF. As DNA, the CDR3 is TGTGCCAGCGCCCTAGCCGGACTAGCGCGACCTAGCACAGATACGCAGTATTTT.

Worth noting for this clone: A junction end diverges from the germline sequence, so it may reflect a read error. The chain employs TRBV7-7 and TRBJ2-5; no definite D call. Germline CDR1 SSHAT, CDR2 FNYEAQ (reference sequence). The CDR3 is 13 residues long. The CDR3 DNA sequence: TGTGCTAGCAGCTCCGGGTTAGAAGAGACCCAGTACTTC. Translating it yields CASSSGLEETQYF.